The 12 T cell receptor beta chains presented below share a single source sample, sequenced in a study of cytomegalovirus exposure and HLA in healthy donors. The PCR made use of 60 Vbeta and 13 Jbeta primers. Profiling relied on immunoSEQ multiplex PCR, and the TCRdb table lists in-frame clones only, not all of them. The table lists around 200,000 clones, roughly 80% of them singletons, with 15% to 18% in the top ten. Sequenced input: PBMCs. The receptors originated from a man between 40 and 49 years old in good health and CMV-seronegative.

The chain combines TRBV28 with TRBJ1-5, with D possibly being TRBD1 (5 bases). Looked up from germline, CDR1 is MDHEN and CDR2 is SYDVKM. The CDR3 totals 13 residues. The V end was cut by 4 bases, the J end by 2 bases, with 6 bases between. CDR3 in amino acids: CASSSGGNQPQHF. CDR3 in DNA: TGTGCCAGCAGTTCGGGGGGCAATCAGCCCCAGCATTTT.

This clone came up a few times. V usage is TRBV2 and J usage is TRBJ2-5; TRBD2 matches 9 bases. The CDR3 runs 14 residues. V was pared by 3 bases and J by 5 bases, with 4 bases of the junction left unmatched. Per germline, CDR1 SNHLY and CDR2 FYNNEI. The chain's CDR3 is CASSEAGGSETQYF. The CDR3 DNA is TGTGCCAGCAGTGAGGCGGGAGGGAGTGAGACCCAGTACTTC.

The CDR3: CASSRDRGSNQPQHF. DNA for the CDR3: TGTGCCAGCAGTAGGGACAGGGGGAGCAATCAGCCCCAGCATTTT. The gene calls are TRBV9 and TRBJ1-5; 11 nucleotides align to TRBD1. The CDR3 contains 15 residues. CDR1 and CDR2 from the germline V gene are SGDLS and YYNGEE. With V trimmed by 5 bases and J by 1 base, 2 bases remained unmatched.

Only one count was recorded for this clone. The rearrangement joins TRBV27 to TRBJ1-3, with 7 bases aligning to TRBD1. This CDR3 region has 17 residues. Per germline, CDR1 MNHEY and CDR2 SMNVEV (reference sequence). Trimming at V came to 5 bases and at J to 3 bases, leaving 13 bases not matched to a gene. The CDR3 here is CASSPLGGRGLGNTIYF. CDR3 sequence (DNA): TGTGCCAGCAGTCCCTTGGGGGGAAGGGGGCTTGGAAACACCATATATTTT.

The chain couples TRBV6-4 to TRBJ1-2, with a tentative D call TRBD1 (5 bases). V lost 3 bases and J lost 4, with 12 bases in between. CDR1 is MRHNA and CDR2 is SNTAGT in the germline V gene. This CDR3 is built from 14 residues. CDR3 region: CASSDGRDAYGYTF. For the CDR3, the DNA is TGTGCCAGCAGTGATGGCAGGGATGCCTATGGCTACACCTTC.

CDR3 DNA sequence: TGTGCCAGCAGCCAAGATAGAGCCAGGGATACGCAGTATTTT. It encodes CASSQDRARDTQYF. This rearrangement joins TRBV4-2 to TRBJ2-3, with no clear D. CDR1 and CDR2 from the germline V gene are LGHNA and YNFKEQ. V was clipped by 0 bases and J by 6 bases, with 10 bases between them. This CDR3 is 14 amino acids long.

The rearrangement uses TRBV15 and TRBJ2-1; TRBD1 matches at 12 bases. With 0 bases clipped from V and 7 bases from J, the junction kept 7 bases outside the gene matches. This CDR3 comprises 17 residues. Germline CDR1 is LNHNV and CDR2 is YYDKDF (reference sequence). Here the CDR3 reads CATSRDYGTGGRNEQFF. The CDR3, as DNA: TGTGCCACCAGCAGAGATTACGGGACAGGGGGCCGGAATGAGCAGTTCTTC.

In its sample, this clone was seen once. The chain uses TRBV11-2 and TRBJ2-1; 10 bases line up with TRBD2. The J segment lost 8 bases and the V segment lost 1 base, leaving 8 bases of the junction unmatched. Germline CDR1 is SGHAT and CDR2 is FQNNGV. This CDR3 contains 16 residues. The CDR3 DNA reads TGTGCCAGCAGCTTAGCCCTAGCGGGAGATGTGGATGAGCAGTTCTTC. Its protein is CASSLALAGDVDEQFF.

The rearrangement uses TRBV29-1 and TRBJ1-2, with D uncertain. The germline V and J ends were trimmed by 6 bases and 0 bases, with 11 bases remaining between them. Germline lookup yields CDR1 SQVTM and CDR2 ANQGSEA. The length of the CDR3 is 13 residues. CDR3 sequence: CSVELAANYGYTF. The DNA of the CDR3 is TGCAGCGTGGAGTTAGCAGCTAACTATGGCTACACCTTC.

On this clone itself: The identical CDR3 is also encoded by other nucleotide sequences in the sample. This sequence joins TRBV29-1 and TRBJ1-2, with 9 bases matching TRBD1. V lost 6 bases and J lost 5; bases outside the gene matches: 4. The V gene's germline CDR1 is SQVTM and CDR2 ANQGSEA. The CDR3 consists of 12 residues. The CDR3: CSVAGTGYGYTF. The CDR3 region has the DNA TGCAGCGTGGCCGGGACAGGGTATGGCTACACCTTC.

The chain combines TRBV5-1 with TRBJ2-5; no definite D call. The length of the CDR3 is 13 residues. V lost 1 base, J lost 1 base, and 5 bases lay in between. Germline V gene data show CDR1 as SGHRS and CDR2 as YFSETQ. The CDR3 loop is CASSLTSQETQYF. The DNA for the CDR3 is TGCGCCAGCAGCTTGACCAGCCAAGAGACCCAGTACTTC.

This clone was seen just once. The rearrangement joins TRBV9 to TRBJ1-3; D might be TRBD1 (6 bases). This CDR3 is built from 15 residues. CDR1 is SGDLS and CDR2 is YYNGEE in the germline V gene. The V and J ends lost 0 bases and 4 bases respectively, with 11 bases between them. This chain's CDR3 is CASSVEGQYGNTIYF. CDR3 DNA sequence: TGTGCCAGCAGCGTAGAAGGACAGTACGGAAACACCATATATTTT.